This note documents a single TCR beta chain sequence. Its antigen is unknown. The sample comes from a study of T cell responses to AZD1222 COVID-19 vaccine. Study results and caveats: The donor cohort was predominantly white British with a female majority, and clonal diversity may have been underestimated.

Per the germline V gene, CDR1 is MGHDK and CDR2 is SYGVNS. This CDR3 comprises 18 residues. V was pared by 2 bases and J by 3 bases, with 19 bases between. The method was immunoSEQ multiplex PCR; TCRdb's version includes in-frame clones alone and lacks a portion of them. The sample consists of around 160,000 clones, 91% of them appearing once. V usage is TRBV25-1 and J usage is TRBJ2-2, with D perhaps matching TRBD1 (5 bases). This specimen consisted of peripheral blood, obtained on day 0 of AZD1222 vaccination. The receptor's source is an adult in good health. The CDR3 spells CASSEKFAGPYDTGELFF. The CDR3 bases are TGTGCCAGCAGTGAAAAGTTCGCAGGGCCTTATGACACCGGGGAGCTGTTTTTT.